This TCR beta chain was documented in a study of shared clonotypes between healthy human individuals. About the study: CD4 naive and memory got three plates each, CD8 naive two, CD8 memory one.

TCRdb's table, derived via immunoSEQ multiplex PCR, lists solely in-frame clones and lacks some. The sample shows about 1 million clones, about 74% of them seen only once. Study-wide results and limits: Genetic and exposure-history diversity was limited by the few donors.

Per germline, CDR1 MNHEY and CDR2 SMNVEV (reference sequence). The length of the CDR3 is 15 residues. V shed 5 bases and J shed 7 bases, with 17 bases lying between them. The sample holds one count of this clone. Its matching antigen is unknown. This TCR was sampled from a man between 18 and 35 years old in good health. The V call is TRBV27, the J call TRBJ1-4; D is uncertain. The source material was memory CD4+ T cells sorted from blood. Subset in this sample: CD45RA-negative fraction. Written as DNA, the CDR3 is TGTGCCAGCAGTACCGGTGGGAGATGGGGTGAAAAACTGTTTTTT. It encodes CASSTGGRWGEKLFF.